A selection of T cell receptor beta chains follows, all from one sample in a study of T-cell reconstitution after alpha-beta-depleted transplantation in children. TCRdb redid the calling of the PCR reads with MiXCR, one entry per CDR3 protein. The sample carries around 360,000 distinct CDR3 sequences, over 9% recorded once. The material sequenced was PBMCs from the stem cell graft donor, taken from the stem cell graft. These receptors were taken from a human donor who donated a stem cell graft to a child with acute lymphoblastic leukemia. Each CDR3 is given with its conserved first and last residue. Each record gives: V gene, D gene, clone size, J gene, CDR3 DNA, CDR3 protein. The D gene is left open where the match is weak. Some rows have no size entry. The others give once, few or many, or a class for an expanded clone.

v_gene: TRBV12-3/TRBV12-4
d_gene: .
abundance: few
j_gene: TRBJ2-3
CDR3nt: TGTGCCAGCAGCCCCCACTTGGGCGGTAGCACAGATACGCAGTATTTT
CDR3aa: CASSPHLGGSTDTQYF

v_gene: TRBV5-1
d_gene: .
abundance: few
j_gene: TRBJ2-3
CDR3nt: TGCGCCAGCAGCTTCGTAGGATCGGACACAGATACGCAGTATTTT
CDR3aa: CASSFVGSDTDTQYF

v_gene: TRBV27
d_gene: .
abundance: few
j_gene: TRBJ1-5
CDR3nt: TGTGCCAGCAAGGGGAATTCCTTGGGGCCCCAGCATTTT
CDR3aa: CASKGNSLGPQHF

v_gene: TRBV25-1
d_gene: TRBD2
abundance: many
j_gene: TRBJ2-1
CDR3nt: TGTGCCAGCAGTGCGATGACTAGCGGGAGATCCTATGAGCAGTTCTTC
CDR3aa: CASSAMTSGRSYEQFF

v_gene: TRBV7-8
d_gene: TRBD2
abundance: few
j_gene: TRBJ2-3
CDR3nt: TGTGCCAGCAGCTTCGGACTAGCGGCCTCTAGCACAGATACGCAGTATTTT
CDR3aa: CASSFGLAASSTDTQYF

v_gene: TRBV10-3
d_gene: TRBD2
abundance: .
j_gene: TRBJ2-7
CDR3nt: TGTGCCATCAGCGAAAATGGACTAGCGGGAGTTTCCTACGAGCAGTACTTC
CDR3aa: CAISENGLAGVSYEQYF

v_gene: TRBV7-8
d_gene: .
abundance: many
j_gene: TRBJ2-7
CDR3nt: TGTGCCAGCAGCCTTGGGACCCAGTACGAGCAGTACTTC
CDR3aa: CASSLGTQYEQYF

v_gene: TRBV29-1
d_gene: TRBD2
abundance: few
j_gene: TRBJ2-1
CDR3nt: TGCAGCGTATCTCTCCTAGCGGCCTCCTACAATGAGCAGTTCTTC
CDR3aa: CSVSLLAASYNEQFF

v_gene: TRBV7-9
d_gene: TRBD2
abundance: few
j_gene: TRBJ2-1
CDR3nt: TGTGCCAGCAGCCCAATCCAGCGGGATAGGTACAATGAGCAGTTCTTC
CDR3aa: CASSPIQRDRYNEQFF

v_gene: TRBV20-1
d_gene: .
abundance: .
j_gene: TRBJ2-5
CDR3nt: TGCAGTGCCGAAGCCACAGGGAGGAGAGAGACCCAGTACTTC
CDR3aa: CSAEATGRRETQYF

v_gene: TRBV7-2
d_gene: .
abundance: once
j_gene: TRBJ2-4
CDR3nt: TGTGCCAGCAGCTTAGGGCTCTCAGGGATGGTAGCCAAAAACATTCAGTACTTC
CDR3aa: CASSLGLSGMVAKNIQYF

v_gene: TRBV4-3
d_gene: .
abundance: many
j_gene: TRBJ2-7
CDR3nt: TGCGCCAGCAGCCTAGCTTCAGAGCACGAGCAGTACTTC
CDR3aa: CASSLASEHEQYF

v_gene: TRBV30
d_gene: .
abundance: .
j_gene: TRBJ1-5
CDR3nt: TGTGCCTGGAGTGTAACAGGGCGCTCGTTCAATCAGCCCCAGCATTTT
CDR3aa: CAWSVTGRSFNQPQHF

v_gene: TRBV12-3/TRBV12-4
d_gene: TRBD2
abundance: few
j_gene: TRBJ2-4
CDR3nt: TGTGCCAGCAGACCTGGACTAGCGGGAGGTTCCAAAAACATTCAGTACTTC
CDR3aa: CASRPGLAGGSKNIQYF

v_gene: TRBV5-1
d_gene: .
abundance: .
j_gene: TRBJ1-2
CDR3nt: TGCGCCAGCAGCTCGGGGGGCTCCGGCTACACCTTC
CDR3aa: CASSSGGSGYTF

v_gene: TRBV7-2
d_gene: TRBD2
abundance: .
j_gene: TRBJ2-1
CDR3nt: TGTGCCAGCAGCTTGGCGGGGGAATACAATGAGCAGTTCTTC
CDR3aa: CASSLAGEYNEQFF

v_gene: TRBV29-1
d_gene: TRBD2
abundance: few
j_gene: TRBJ2-7
CDR3nt: TGCAGCGTCTCCGGGACTAGCGGTACCTACGAGCAGTACTTC
CDR3aa: CSVSGTSGTYEQYF

v_gene: TRBV3-1
d_gene: TRBD1
abundance: few
j_gene: TRBJ1-5
CDR3nt: TGTGCCAGCAGCCAATATACCGGGACAGACAATCAGCCCCAGCATTTT
CDR3aa: CASSQYTGTDNQPQHF

v_gene: TRBV15
d_gene: .
abundance: few
j_gene: TRBJ1-4
CDR3nt: TGTGCCACCAGCAGAGACCCGAGGGGAGAAAAACTGTTTTTT
CDR3aa: CATSRDPRGEKLFF

v_gene: TRBV29-1
d_gene: TRBD2
abundance: .
j_gene: TRBJ2-3
CDR3nt: TGCAGCGTTGTAGCGGGAGGGCCAGATACGCAGTATTTT
CDR3aa: CSVVAGGPDTQYF

v_gene: TRBV7-9
d_gene: .
abundance: .
j_gene: TRBJ2-1
CDR3nt: TGTGCCAGCAGTAATGATTGGGGTGAGCAGTTCTTC
CDR3aa: CASSNDWGEQFF

v_gene: TRBV2
d_gene: TRBD2
abundance: .
j_gene: TRBJ2-7
CDR3nt: TGTGCCAGCAGCTACGGGACTAGCGGTAGTACCTACGAGCAGTACTTC
CDR3aa: CASSYGTSGSTYEQYF

v_gene: TRBV20-1
d_gene: TRBD2
abundance: many
j_gene: TRBJ2-7
CDR3nt: TGCAGTGCTAGTACTAGCGGATATACCTACGAGCAGTACTTC
CDR3aa: CSASTSGYTYEQYF

v_gene: TRBV10-3
d_gene: TRBD2
abundance: .
j_gene: TRBJ2-3
CDR3nt: TGTGCCATCAGCGCGACAGGGAAAATAGCGGGAGGGCCCTTAGATACGCAGTATTTT
CDR3aa: CAISATGKIAGGPLDTQYF

v_gene: TRBV12-3/TRBV12-4
d_gene: .
abundance: .
j_gene: TRBJ2-6
CDR3nt: TGTGCCAGCAGTTTAGTCAATTCTGGGGCCAACGGCCTGACTTTC
CDR3aa: CASSLVNSGANGLTF

v_gene: TRBV12-3/TRBV12-4
d_gene: .
abundance: many
j_gene: TRBJ2-5
CDR3nt: TGTGCCAGCAGCAGAGGGGGGACCCAGTACTTC
CDR3aa: CASSRGGTQYF

v_gene: TRBV3-1
d_gene: TRBD2
abundance: .
j_gene: TRBJ2-3
CDR3nt: TGTGCCAGCAGCCAAGATCGCCCTAGCGGGAGGTACACAGATACGCAGTATTTT
CDR3aa: CASSQDRPSGRYTDTQYF

v_gene: TRBV6-1
d_gene: TRBD2
abundance: .
j_gene: TRBJ2-2
CDR3nt: TGTGCCAGCAAGTACGGGACTAGCGGATATACCGGGGAGCTGTTTTTT
CDR3aa: CASKYGTSGYTGELFF

v_gene: TRBV19
d_gene: .
abundance: .
j_gene: TRBJ2-7
CDR3nt: TGTGCCAGTAGTACAGACAGGTCGATCTCCTACGAGCAGTACTTC
CDR3aa: CASSTDRSISYEQYF

v_gene: TRBV6-2/TRBV6-3
d_gene: TRBD1
abundance: .
j_gene: TRBJ2-1
CDR3nt: TGTGCCAGCAGGAGACAGGGAGTCGCCTACAATGAGCAGCTCTTC
CDR3aa: CASRRQGVAYNEQLF

v_gene: TRBV6-2/TRBV6-3
d_gene: TRBD2
abundance: many
j_gene: TRBJ2-7
CDR3nt: TGTGCCACCTCAGCGGGAGGTGCCTACGAGCAGTACTTC
CDR3aa: CATSAGGAYEQYF

v_gene: TRBV7-8
d_gene: TRBD2
abundance: .
j_gene: TRBJ2-7
CDR3nt: TGTGCCAGCAGAGCAACAGGGACTAGTCCCTACGAGCAGTACTTC
CDR3aa: CASRATGTSPYEQYF

v_gene: TRBV20-1
d_gene: TRBD2
abundance: .
j_gene: TRBJ2-7
CDR3nt: TGCAGTGCTACCCCTAGCGGGCGCGCCTACGAGCAGTACTTC
CDR3aa: CSATPSGRAYEQYF

v_gene: TRBV7-6
d_gene: .
abundance: .
j_gene: TRBJ2-5
CDR3nt: TGTGCCAGCAGCGCCCGCTTCCAAGAGACCCAGTACTTC
CDR3aa: CASSARFQETQYF

v_gene: TRBV7-2
d_gene: TRBD2
abundance: .
j_gene: TRBJ2-2
CDR3nt: TGTGCCAGCAGCTATCTAGCGGGAGAGAGCACCGGGGAGCTGTTTTTT
CDR3aa: CASSYLAGESTGELFF

v_gene: TRBV12-3/TRBV12-4
d_gene: TRBD1
abundance: .
j_gene: TRBJ1-4
CDR3nt: TGTGCCAGCAGTCCGGACAGGGCGTTAATGAAAAAACTGTTTTTT
CDR3aa: CASSPDRALMKKLFF

v_gene: TRBV9
d_gene: .
abundance: .
j_gene: TRBJ1-5
CDR3nt: TGTGCCAGCAGCGTAGAGCATTATAGCAATCAGCCCCAGCATTTT
CDR3aa: CASSVEHYSNQPQHF

v_gene: TRBV7-2
d_gene: TRBD2
abundance: few
j_gene: TRBJ2-2
CDR3nt: TGTGCCAGCACCCAGGGGACTAGTTCCACCGGGGAGCTGTTTTTT
CDR3aa: CASTQGTSSTGELFF

v_gene: TRBV7-9
d_gene: TRBD1
abundance: few
j_gene: TRBJ1-1
CDR3nt: TGTGCCAGCAGCTCCACAGGGGACCCCTACGGGGCTTTCTTT
CDR3aa: CASSSTGDPYGAFF

v_gene: TRBV4-2
d_gene: .
abundance: few
j_gene: TRBJ2-3
CDR3nt: TGTGCCAGCAGCCAAGAACCGGGATTGAGAGCAGATACGCAGTATTTT
CDR3aa: CASSQEPGLRADTQYF

v_gene: TRBV18
d_gene: .
abundance: few
j_gene: TRBJ2-1
CDR3nt: TGTGCCAGCTCACCACTTGGAGGCCAGCTGGCTAACAATGAGCAGTTCTTC
CDR3aa: CASSPLGGQLANNEQFF

v_gene: TRBV20-1
d_gene: TRBD1
abundance: many
j_gene: TRBJ2-7
CDR3nt: TGCAGTGCTAGTAGCCCGCTCCGACAGGGGACCTACGAGCAGTACTTC
CDR3aa: CSASSPLRQGTYEQYF

v_gene: TRBV5-1
d_gene: TRBD1
abundance: many
j_gene: TRBJ2-3
CDR3nt: TGCGCCAGCAGCTTGGACGGGACAGGCACAGATACGCAGTATTTT
CDR3aa: CASSLDGTGTDTQYF

v_gene: TRBV20-1
d_gene: .
abundance: .
j_gene: TRBJ2-5
CDR3nt: TGCAGTGCTAGAATGGTCAGGGAAGAGACCCAGTACTTC
CDR3aa: CSARMVREETQYF

v_gene: TRBV7-9
d_gene: .
abundance: few
j_gene: TRBJ2-3
CDR3nt: TGTGCCAGCAGCGAATGGGGTGCTAGCGGCACAGATACGCAGTATTTT
CDR3aa: CASSEWGASGTDTQYF

v_gene: TRBV12-3/TRBV12-4
d_gene: TRBD1
abundance: .
j_gene: TRBJ1-2
CDR3nt: TGTGCCAGCAGTTTTAAACGGAAGGACAGGGGGCATGGCTACACCTTC
CDR3aa: CASSFKRKDRGHGYTF

v_gene: TRBV24-1
d_gene: TRBD1
abundance: few
j_gene: TRBJ2-5
CDR3nt: TGTGCCACCAGTGATCTAGGGACAGAAGCCCAAGAGACCCAGTACTTC
CDR3aa: CATSDLGTEAQETQYF

v_gene: TRBV20-1
d_gene: TRBD2
abundance: .
j_gene: TRBJ2-3
CDR3nt: TGCAGTGCTAGTATAAGGACTAGCGGAGCCACAGATACGCAGTATTTT
CDR3aa: CSASIRTSGATDTQYF

v_gene: TRBV29-1
d_gene: .
abundance: .
j_gene: TRBJ2-7
CDR3nt: TGCAGCGTTGAAGGGAGTTTCAGGGATCAGCAGTACTTC
CDR3aa: CSVEGSFRDQQYF

v_gene: TRBV27
d_gene: TRBD2
abundance: .
j_gene: TRBJ2-1
CDR3nt: TGTGCCAGCAGTTCGTGGGAGGGCCGTGAGCAGTTCTTC
CDR3aa: CASSSWEGREQFF

v_gene: TRBV20-1
d_gene: .
abundance: few
j_gene: TRBJ2-1
CDR3nt: TGCAGTGCTAGTAGCCAACGCGGGAATGAGCAGTTCTTC
CDR3aa: CSASSQRGNEQFF

v_gene: TRBV5-1
d_gene: .
abundance: .
j_gene: TRBJ1-1
CDR3nt: TGCGCCAGCAGCTCGCACTACTTGAACACTGAAGCTTTCTTT
CDR3aa: CASSSHYLNTEAFF

v_gene: TRBV4-1
d_gene: TRBD1
abundance: few
j_gene: TRBJ1-2
CDR3nt: TGCGCCAGCAGCCAATCGGGACAGGGGGCGGGTGGCTACACCTTC
CDR3aa: CASSQSGQGAGGYTF

v_gene: TRBV12-3/TRBV12-4
d_gene: .
abundance: few
j_gene: TRBJ2-7
CDR3nt: TGTGCCAGCAGCACCCTAGCCCCGGTATCCTACGAGCAGTACTTC
CDR3aa: CASSTLAPVSYEQYF

v_gene: TRBV5-1
d_gene: TRBD1
abundance: few
j_gene: TRBJ2-3
CDR3nt: TGCGCCAGCAGCTCGGGACAGCGCACAGATACGCAGTATTTT
CDR3aa: CASSSGQRTDTQYF

v_gene: TRBV12-3/TRBV12-4
d_gene: .
abundance: .
j_gene: TRBJ2-1
CDR3nt: TGTGCCAGCGTTTTTGGGACATTCTACAATGAGCAGTTCTTC
CDR3aa: CASVFGTFYNEQFF

v_gene: TRBV15
d_gene: .
abundance: few
j_gene: TRBJ2-5
CDR3nt: TGTGCCACCAGCAGAGATAAGGGTCTGTCGCCCTCGGGAGAGACCCAGTACTTC
CDR3aa: CATSRDKGLSPSGETQYF

v_gene: TRBV12-3/TRBV12-4
d_gene: .
abundance: many
j_gene: TRBJ1-1
CDR3nt: TGTGCCAGCAGTCCCGGACAGAACACTGAAGCTTTCTTT
CDR3aa: CASSPGQNTEAFF

v_gene: TRBV7-2
d_gene: TRBD2
abundance: .
j_gene: TRBJ2-2
CDR3nt: TGTGCCAGCAGCTTAGGGATTAGCGGGAGGTTCGGGGAGCTGTTTTTT
CDR3aa: CASSLGISGRFGELFF